The 17 T cell receptor beta chains in this list originate from one sample, sequenced in a study of T cells in Graves' hyperthyroidism and ophthalmopathy. Amplified TCR beta CDR3 regions came from RNA transcripts. TCR CDR3 regions were first amplified by RT-PCR with HTBI primers. TCRdb independently ran MiXCR on the multiplex PCR reads; one entry per CDR3 protein. This table has 110,000 to 150,000 distinct CDR3 sequences, roughly 23% appearing once. Sequencing was performed on blood. The receptors derive from a woman aged 45-59 years with Graves' hyperthyroidism that later progressed to Graves' ophthalmopathy.

This clonotype was counted ten times or more. The rearrangement links TRBV30 to TRBJ1-1, with D unresolved. Germline-derived CDR1 and CDR2 are GTSNPN and SVGIG (reference sequence). The ends were cut back, 0 bases at V and 2 bases at J, with 13 bases in the middle. The CDR3 is made up of 15 amino acids. The DNA of the CDR3 is TGTGCCTGGAGTGTGGGCGGTGTCGGAAACACTGAAGCTTTCTTT. As protein: CAWSVGGVGNTEAFF.

The CDR3 DNA is TGTGCCAGCAGCAAGGTCCCAGGCTCTGGAAACACCATATATTTT. Its protein is CASSKVPGSGNTIYF. The chain is built from TRBV7-3 and TRBJ1-3, with D uncertain. Germline-derived CDR1 and CDR2 are SGHTA and FQGTGA. This CDR3 has 15 residues. V was pared by 5 bases and J by 0 bases, with 11 bases between.

CDR3 residues: CASSFFGLADFTDTQYF. In DNA, the CDR3 is TGTGCCAGCAGCTTCTTTGGACTAGCGGATTTCACAGATACGCAGTATTTT. This chain joins TRBV5-4 and TRBJ2-3, with TRBD2 matching 10 bases. Looked up from germline, CDR1 is SGHNT and CDR2 is YYREEE (reference sequence). The CDR3 consists of 17 residues. With 2 bases clipped from V and 2 bases from J, the junction kept 8 bases outside the gene matches.

The chain recombines TRBV27 with TRBJ1-1; D gene ambiguous. Germline CDR1 MNHEY, CDR2 SMNVEV (reference sequence). The CDR3 is 13 residues long. V was pared by 1 base and J by 3 bases, with 6 bases between. The CDR3 protein is CASSLLFDTEAFF. The CDR3 nucleotides read TGTGCCAGCAGTTTATTGTTCGACACTGAAGCTTTCTTT.

The V call is TRBV6-1, the J call TRBJ2-1, with D possibly TRBD1 on 6 matching bases. Germline values: CDR1 MNHNS, CDR2 SASEGT. Trimming stripped 1 base from V and 9 bases from J, with 13 bases between. CDR3 length: 14 residues. Here the CDR3 DNA reads TGTGCCAGCAGTGAAGGGCAGGGGTGGGGTGAGCAGTTCTTC. Translated: CASSEGQGWGEQFF.

The chain links TRBV6-2 or TRBV6-3 to TRBJ2-4; the D gene is possibly TRBD2 (5 bases). Per germline, CDR1 MNHEY and CDR2 SVGEGT. The V gene lost 11 bases and the J gene lost 7 bases, with 18 bases spanning the gap. The CDR3 consists of 13 residues. The CDR3 loop is CAEEGETGNIQYF. DNA for the CDR3: TGTGCCGAGGAAGGCGAAACGGGGAACATTCAGTACTTC.

This clonotype was detected ten times or more. V is TRBV6-2 or TRBV6-3 and J is TRBJ2-1, with 7 bases matching TRBD2. This CDR3 contains 20 residues. Germline CDR1 MNHEY, CDR2 SVGEGT. The V and J ends lost 1 base and 1 base, in that order; junction bases with no gene match: 16. The CDR3 reads CASSYFLGREIVASYNEQFF. The CDR3 bases are TGTGCCAGCAGTTACTTCCTGGGGCGGGAGATCGTCGCATCCTACAATGAGCAGTTCTTC.

The V gene is TRBV28, the J gene TRBJ2-4, with D tentatively TRBD1 (5 bases). Trimming left V 1 base short and J 3 bases short, with 7 bases between. The CDR3 spans 14 residues. Germline CDR1 MDHEN, CDR2 SYDVKM. The CDR3 bases are TGTGCCAGCAGTTTATTTCAGGGCAAAAACATTCAGTACTTC. Its protein is CASSLFQGKNIQYF.

This clonotype was recorded at least ten times. The CDR3, as DNA: TGCAGTGCTACCTCACTAGCGGGTGGGTGGGAGACCCAGTACTTC. Amino acid sequence: CSATSLAGGWETQYF. The chain employs TRBV20-1 and TRBJ2-5; 9 nucleotides align to TRBD2. The ends lost 4 bases at V and 5 bases at J; junction bases unmatched: 11. The length of the CDR3 is 15 residues. CDR1 and CDR2 from the germline V gene are DFQATT and SNEGSKA (reference sequence).

This clonotype was picked up many times. The chain recombines TRBV2 with TRBJ2-4, with D perhaps matching TRBD1 or TRBD2 (6 bases each). CDR3 length: 15 amino acids. The ends were cut back, 7 bases at V and 1 base at J, with 14 bases in the middle. Germline CDR1 is SNHLY and CDR2 is FYNNEI. In nucleotides, the CDR3 is TGTGCCAGCATCGCCGTGGGGGGCGCCAAAAACATTCAGTACTTC. Amino acids: CASIAVGGAKNIQYF.

This clonotype was detected a few times. The rearrangement links TRBV5-6 to TRBJ2-3; no clear D. The V end was cut by 0 bases, the J end by 6 bases, with 11 bases between. The CDR3 has 14 residues. Germline loops: CDR1 SGHDT, CDR2 YYEEEE. This CDR3 is CASSLGAGADTQYF. The CDR3 nucleotides are TGTGCCAGCAGCTTGGGAGCAGGAGCTGATACGCAGTATTTT.

Many counts were recorded for this clonotype. The V and J genes are TRBV6-1 and TRBJ1-1, with 9 positions matching TRBD1. The CDR3 contains 13 residues. J gave up 5 bases and V 6 bases, and 4 bases lay outside the gene matches. Germline assignment: CDR1 MNHNS and CDR2 SASEGT. CDR3 DNA: TGTGCCAGCAGGGACAGGGGAGGGACTGAAGCTTTCTTT. It codes for CASRDRGGTEAFF.

Ten or more counts support this clonotype. V usage is TRBV28 and J usage is TRBJ2-1; perhaps TRBD2 as D (6 bases). This CDR3 comprises 13 residues. V was pared by 6 bases and J by 9 bases, with 15 bases between. The germline gives CDR1 MDHEN, CDR2 SYDVKM. CDR3 nucleotides: TGTGCCAGCAGCGGGACTGTATTTCGTGAGCAGTTCTTC. This encodes CASSGTVFREQFF.

This chain uses TRBV6-1 with TRBJ1-1, with D tentatively TRBD1 (5 bases). Germline-derived CDR1 and CDR2 are MNHNS and SASEGT. The CDR3 covers 14 residues. Deletions cut 6 bases from V and 4 bases from J, with 15 bases between. In nucleotides, the CDR3 is TGTGCCAGCAGCCACTTCAAGAGGGGCACTGAAGCTTTCTTT. Translating gives CASSHFKRGTEAFF.

This clonotype has ten or more counts. The chain joins TRBV28 to TRBJ2-2, with 10 bases fitting TRBD1. Germline V gene lookup returns CDR1 MDHEN and CDR2 SYDVKM. This CDR3 is 15 amino acids long. J was trimmed by 6 bases and V by 6 bases; bases with no gene match: 7. CDR3 DNA: TGTGCCAGCAGGCTCCGACAGGGGGCCGCCGGGGAGCTGTTTTTT. Protein sequence: CASRLRQGAAGELFF.

This clonotype was seen only a few times. The chain carries TRBV5-8 and TRBJ2-3, with TRBD2 as a possible D gene (6 bases). Looked up from germline, CDR1 is SGHTS and CDR2 is YDEGEE. The CDR3 is 16 residues long. The V and J ends lost 4 bases and 0 bases respectively, with 15 bases between them. The CDR3 nucleotides are TGTGCCAGCAGCCCCGGTAGCGGAGTTAGCACAGATACGCAGTATTTT. Translated, it gives CASSPGSGVSTDTQYF.

In this sample, this clonotype turned up many times. The gene calls are TRBV11-2 and TRBJ2-1; D is perhaps TRBD1 (5 bases). Trimming stripped 5 bases from V and 7 bases from J, with 15 bases between. Germline lookup yields CDR1 SGHAT and CDR2 FQNNGV. The CDR3 runs to 14 residues. The CDR3 nucleotides are TGTGCCAGCAGCCTACGCAGGGCCCTTAATGAGCAGTTCTTC. As protein: CASSLRRALNEQFF.